This TCR beta chain was observed in a study of cytomegalovirus exposure and HLA in healthy donors (dated by TCRdb to 2017 to 2019). General notes on the study: According to a later analysis, one platform produced both the approximately 110 validation repertoires and the approximately 600 repertoires of the first cohort. The study was designed to test whether signatures of past pathogen exposure could be identified by cataloging public T cell receptors. In addition to the first cohort of approximately 670 subjects, a separate validation cohort of 130 or so different subjects was used. To predict cytomegalovirus infection status, the study combined high-throughput TCR immunosequencing, statistical association of individual TCRs with disease status, and machine learning. General findings and caveats noted by the study authors: The authors suggested that the approach could potentially be generalized to other disease states and immunological phenotypes. In both the original and validation cohorts, the classifier was reported to diagnose cytomegalovirus status with high specificity and sensitivity. In a later analysis, TCRs clustered in the first cohort were found to also tend to co-occur in the approximately 120 validation repertoires, with 90% to 95% of cluster scores above 0. In vitro tests confirmed that three of the cytomegalovirus-associated TCR beta chains recognize cytomegalovirus antigens. Most TCR sequences were observed very rarely across donors, whereas some public TCRs were present in many individuals. The study gave a list of some 150 TCR beta chains associated with cytomegalovirus. A later analysis lacked HLA typing for the validation cohort, so it scored co-occurrence in that cohort across all 110 or so repertoires.

Donors formed part of the validation cohort, which comprised about 130 subjects and was distinct from the first cohort of 550 to 850 subjects. For this clone: No cognate antigen has been identified for it. No much larger clone is present one base from it, and per-base qualities are unavailable.

The library was built by means of the immunoSEQ multiplex PCR assay. For the original study's pipeline: A statistical classification framework was developed to diagnose cytomegalovirus status using the catalog of TCR beta chain sequences. TCRdb limited this immuneACCESS table to in-frame rearrangements with V and J called. A share of clones is missing; checked studies link under half to unresolved V genes, and the rest is unexplained. V, J and clone size are taken as reported in that table, and D and trimming were inferred from the DNA itself. In all, the sample holds 100,000 to 120,000 clones, and 70% to 90% of those were seen once. Around 3.1% of the sample goes to the ten largest clones. CDR1 MNHEY and CDR2 SVGAGI were looked up in the germline V gene. The trim is 0 bases for V and 5 bases for J, with a gap of 11 bases between the germline ends. Its CDR3 holds 15 amino acids, cysteine through phenylalanine. This entry keeps only the CDR3 DNA: 45 bases, framed from base 1.

The sequence was obtained from a woman between 18 and 29 years old in good health and CMV-seronegative. Sequences were obtained from PBMCs. Here the chain combines TRBV6-5 and TRBJ2-1; D gene: possibly TRBD2, on 5 matching bases. The base sequence is TGTGCCAGCAGTTACTCGAACGGGGTCCACAATGAGCAGTTCTTC. Protein translation: CASSYSNGVHNEQFF.